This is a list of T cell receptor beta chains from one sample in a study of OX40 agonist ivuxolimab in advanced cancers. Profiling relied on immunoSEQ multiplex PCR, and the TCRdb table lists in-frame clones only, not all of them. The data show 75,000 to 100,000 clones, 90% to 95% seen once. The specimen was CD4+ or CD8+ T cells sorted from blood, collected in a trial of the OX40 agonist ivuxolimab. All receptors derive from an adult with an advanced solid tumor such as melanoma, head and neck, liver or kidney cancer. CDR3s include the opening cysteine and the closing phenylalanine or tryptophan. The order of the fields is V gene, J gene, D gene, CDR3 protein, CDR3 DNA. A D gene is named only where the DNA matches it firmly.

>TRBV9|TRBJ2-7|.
CASSVGVMGASYEQYF
TGTGCCAGCAGCGTAGGAGTCATGGGGGCCTCCTACGAGCAGTACTTC
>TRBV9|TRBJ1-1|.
CASSVTGTLPEAFF
TGTGCCAGCAGCGTAACCGGGACACTCCCTGAAGCTTTCTTT
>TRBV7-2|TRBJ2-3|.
CASSPHNADTQYF
TGTGCCAGCAGCCCTCATAATGCAGATACGCAGTATTTT
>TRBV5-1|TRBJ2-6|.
CASSRASGSGANVLTF
TGCGCCAGCAGCCGAGCGTCCGGGTCCGGGGCCAACGTCCTGACTTTC
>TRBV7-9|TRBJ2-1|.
CASSAGTGPFNEQFF
TGTGCCAGCAGCGCCGGAACAGGGCCGTTCAATGAGCAGTTCTTC
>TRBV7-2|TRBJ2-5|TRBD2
CASSYFPLSGRQETQYF
TGTGCCAGCAGCTACTTTCCTCTTAGCGGGAGACAAGAGACCCAGTACTTC
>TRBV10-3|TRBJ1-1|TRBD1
CAISEGQGLNTEAFF
TGTGCCATCAGTGAGGGACAGGGTTTGAACACTGAAGCTTTCTTT
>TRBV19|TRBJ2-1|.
CASSIAPGAYNEQFF
TGTGCCAGTTCTATAGCACCGGGAGCCTACAATGAGCAGTTCTTC
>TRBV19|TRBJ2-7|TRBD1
CASSIRGPGQGSSYEQYF
TGTGCCAGTAGTATAAGGGGCCCGGGACAGGGGAGCTCCTACGAGCAGTACTTC
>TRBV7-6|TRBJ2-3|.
CASSTQLASTDTQYF
TGTGCCAGCAGCACCCAACTAGCTAGCACAGATACGCAGTATTTT